This T cell receptor beta chain originates from a study of blood T cell repertoires in COVID-19. Study context: PBMCs, B-cell-depleted T cells, or T cells provided the cDNA or gDNA that made up the material.

Authors' methods: Amplified reference gene primers provided the basis for estimating nucleated cell counts. Here immunoSEQ multiplex PCR was the method, and the copy in TCRdb shows in-frame clones only, minus some. V, J and clone size are taken as reported in that table, and D and trimming were inferred from the DNA itself. The table has around 310,000 clones, about 88% seen once. Germline CDR1 reads MNHEY; CDR2 reads SVGAGI. Losses at the gene ends were 4 bases for V and 5 bases for J; bases not matched to a gene: 3. The CDR3 is made up of 15 amino acids. The chain carries TRBV6-5 and TRBJ2-2; 11 positions agree with TRBD1. The specimen sequenced was peripheral blood. The origin of this receptor is a woman in her fifties or sixties with acute or convalescent COVID-19. As DNA, the CDR3 is TGTGCCAGCAGTTGGACAGGGGGCGGAACCGGGGAGCTGTTTTTT. This encodes CASSWTGGGTGELFF.